These T cell receptor beta chains were read from a single sample in a study of PD-L1 blockade in urothelial cancer. Method: immunoSEQ multiplex PCR; TCRdb's copy keeps in-frame clones and lacks some. This table has roughly 63,000 clones, roughly four fifths appearing once. The source material was PBMCs, sampled around atezolizumab (anti-PD-L1) treatment. The receptors stem from a man between 70 and 80 years old with urothelial cancer. The CDR3 runs from the conserved cysteine through the conserved F or W. D genes are given only for firm matches. Size is omitted from some rows. Given values are once, few, many or a class for expanded clones.

J: TRBJ2-7; D: .; V: TRBV19; size: .; DNA: TGTGCCAGTAGTCCAGTGCCGCTCTGGGCCCACAAAGCCTACTTC; CDR3: CASSPVPLWAHKAYF
J: TRBJ1-1; D: TRBD1; V: TRBV5-1; size: .; DNA: TGCGCCAGCAGCCCCCCGGACAGGTACCCCCTCGGGAACACTGAAGCTTTCTTT; CDR3: CASSPPDRYPLGNTEAFF
J: TRBJ1-5; D: .; V: TRBV4-1; size: .; DNA: TGCGCCAGCAGGGGGACTGATTCTAGCAATCAGCCCCAGCATTTT; CDR3: CASRGTDSSNQPQHF
J: TRBJ2-3; D: .; V: TRBV6-1; size: .; DNA: TGTGCCAGCAGTGAATCCTGGGGTGGTGGGAGTACGCAGTATTTT; CDR3: CASSESWGGGSTQYF
J: TRBJ1-1; D: TRBD1; V: TRBV13; size: few; DNA: TGTGCCAGCAGCGAGCGGGACAGGAGATCTTTGAACACTGAAGCTTTCTTT; CDR3: CASSERDRRSLNTEAFF
J: TRBJ2-1; D: TRBD2; V: TRBV7-2; size: .; DNA: TGTGCCAGCAGCTTAGTGAGGGGGTCCGTAGCGGGAGGGCCGAATGAGCAGTTCTTC; CDR3: CASSLVRGSVAGGPNEQFF
J: TRBJ2-2; D: TRBD2; V: TRBV4-3; size: .; DNA: TGCGCCAGCAGCCAAGGGCGGGAGTGGGGCGGGGAGCTGTTTTTT; CDR3: CASSQGREWGGELFF
J: TRBJ2-7; D: TRBD2; V: TRBV6-1; size: .; DNA: TGTGCCAGCAGTCCATGGACTAGCTTCCCTTACGAGCAGTACTTC; CDR3: CASSPWTSFPYEQYF
J: TRBJ2-5; D: TRBD2; V: TRBV7-2; size: .; DNA: TGTGCCAGCAGCTTAGTCCGCGGGAGGGCCACCCAAGAGACCCAGTACTTC; CDR3: CASSLVRGRATQETQYF
J: TRBJ1-1; D: .; V: TRBV7-2; size: .; DNA: TGTGCCAGCAGCTTAGCCCACCAGGCAGGAGCTTTCTTT; CDR3: CASSLAHQAGAFF
J: TRBJ2-7; D: TRBD1; V: TRBV19; size: .; DNA: TGTGCCAGTAGTCCCGGGACAGGGGGCTCTTCTCGGAACGAGCAGTACTTC; CDR3: CASSPGTGGSSRNEQYF
J: TRBJ1-1; D: .; V: TRBV6-5; size: .; DNA: TGTGCCAGCAGAACAGGGCCCACTGAAGCTTTCTTT; CDR3: CASRTGPTEAFF
J: TRBJ2-5; D: .; V: TRBV11-2; size: .; DNA: TGTGCCAGCAGCTTTAACAGGGATACGGAGACCCAGTACTTC; CDR3: CASSFNRDTETQYF
J: TRBJ2-1; D: .; V: TRBV6-5; size: .; DNA: TGTGCCAGCACCCCGGCTAGTTTCAATGAGCAGTTCTTC; CDR3: CASTPASFNEQFF
J: TRBJ1-2; D: TRBD1; V: TRBV25-1; size: .; DNA: TGTGCCAGCAGTGTGAAGACAGGGGCGTATGGCTACACCTTC; CDR3: CASSVKTGAYGYTF
J: TRBJ1-5; D: .; V: TRBV2; size: .; DNA: TGTGCCAGCAGTGCCACGGGAGGCCAGCCCCAGCATTTT; CDR3: CASSATGGQPQHF
J: TRBJ1-2; D: .; V: TRBV7-3; size: .; DNA: TGTGCCAGCAGCTTAGGTCAGGGAAGCGGCTACACCTTC; CDR3: CASSLGQGSGYTF
J: TRBJ2-1; D: .; V: TRBV30; size: few; DNA: TGTGCCTGGGGGAGGCGGAGCTCCTACAATGAGCAGTTCTTC; CDR3: CAWGRRSSYNEQFF
J: TRBJ1-5; D: TRBD1; V: TRBV15; size: .; DNA: TGTGCCACCAGCAGGGGACAGGGAAGTGAACCCCAGCATTTT; CDR3: CATSRGQGSEPQHF
J: TRBJ2-3; D: TRBD2; V: TRBV7-2; size: .; DNA: TGTGCCAGCAGCTTAGCGCAGACTAGCGGGGGGGCCTCAGATACGCAGTATTTT; CDR3: CASSLAQTSGGASDTQYF
J: TRBJ2-1; D: TRBD1; V: TRBV6-1; size: .; DNA: TGTGCCAGCAGTGAAGACGTGTGGGGACAGCCCAACAATGAGCAGTTCTTC; CDR3: CASSEDVWGQPNNEQFF
J: TRBJ2-3; D: TRBD1; V: TRBV15; size: .; DNA: TGTGCCACCAGCAGAGTTCCTCCCGGGACAGACGCCACAGATACGCAGTATTTT; CDR3: CATSRVPPGTDATDTQYF
J: TRBJ2-7; D: TRBD1; V: TRBV15; size: .; DNA: TGTGCCACCAGCAGGGGGACAGGGCTCGAGCAGTACTTC; CDR3: CATSRGTGLEQYF
J: TRBJ1-2; D: TRBD1; V: TRBV27; size: few; DNA: TGTGCCAGCAGTCCGACAGGGACGAGCTATGGCTACACCTTC; CDR3: CASSPTGTSYGYTF
J: TRBJ1-2; D: .; V: TRBV18; size: .; DNA: TGTGCCAGCTCACCTCGGGACACGGAGGACTATGGCTACACCTTC; CDR3: CASSPRDTEDYGYTF
J: TRBJ2-2; D: .; V: TRBV7-9; size: medium-sized; DNA: TGTGCCAGCAGCTTATCCGAACAGAACACCGGGGAGCTGTTTTTT; CDR3: CASSLSEQNTGELFF
J: TRBJ2-7; D: .; V: TRBV7-9; size: few; DNA: TGTGCCAGCAGCTTAGCCCGCCCGGGACATACGATATACGAGCAGTACTTC; CDR3: CASSLARPGHTIYEQYF
J: TRBJ2-3; D: .; V: TRBV10-1; size: .; DNA: TGCGCCAGCAGCCAACAGGTGCCAGATACGCAGTATTTT; CDR3: CASSQQVPDTQYF
J: TRBJ1-5; D: .; V: TRBV19; size: .; DNA: TGTGCCAGTAGTCTCGACAGTGTTATTCAGCCCCAGCATTTT; CDR3: CASSLDSVIQPQHF
J: TRBJ2-3; D: TRBD2; V: TRBV4-2; size: .; DNA: TGTGCCAGCAGCCAAGAACTAGCGGGGACGGATACGCAGTATTTT; CDR3: CASSQELAGTDTQYF
J: TRBJ1-2; D: TRBD1; V: TRBV7-2; size: .; DNA: TGTGCCAGCAGTCCACAAACAGGGGAGAGGGATGGCTACACCTTC; CDR3: CASSPQTGERDGYTF
J: TRBJ2-3; D: TRBD2; V: TRBV18; size: once; DNA: TGTGCCAGCTCACCCGGGACTAGCGGAGCAGATACGCAGTATTTT; CDR3: CASSPGTSGADTQYF
J: TRBJ2-3; D: .; V: TRBV14; size: .; DNA: TGTGCCAGCAGCCGAGGTATGAGGGGACACACAGATACGCAGTATTTT; CDR3: CASSRGMRGHTDTQYF
J: TRBJ2-7; D: .; V: TRBV7-2; size: .; DNA: TGTGCCAGCAGCTTAGCTCTCGGCTACGAGCAGTACTTC; CDR3: CASSLALGYEQYF
J: TRBJ2-1; D: .; V: TRBV7-8; size: .; DNA: TGTGCCAGCAGCTTAGGGGCTAGCTCCCACAATGAGCAGTTCTTC; CDR3: CASSLGASSHNEQFF
J: TRBJ2-1; D: TRBD1; V: TRBV10-3; size: .; DNA: TGTGCCATCAGGGGACAGAGCTCCTACAATGAGCAGTTCTTC; CDR3: CAIRGQSSYNEQFF
J: TRBJ2-1; D: .; V: TRBV4-2; size: .; DNA: TGTGCCAGCAGCCCATCCGGGACTTACAATGAGCAGTTCTTC; CDR3: CASSPSGTYNEQFF
J: TRBJ2-1; D: .; V: TRBV6-1; size: .; DNA: TGTGCCAGCAGTGAAGCGCAGGAAGAAGAGCAGTTCTTC; CDR3: CASSEAQEEEQFF
J: TRBJ1-2; D: TRBD1; V: TRBV5-1; size: .; DNA: TGCGCCAGCAGCCCGACAGGGGGCGCCGATGGCTACACCTTC; CDR3: CASSPTGGADGYTF
J: TRBJ2-1; D: TRBD1; V: TRBV11-2; size: .; DNA: TGTGCCAGCAGACATCCCGGGACAGGGGGCATGGGGAAGTTCTTC; CDR3: CASRHPGTGGMGKFF
J: TRBJ1-1; D: .; V: TRBV4-1; size: .; DNA: TGCGCCAGCAGCCAATTTGTACAGGGTCGCACTGAAGCTTTCTTT; CDR3: CASSQFVQGRTEAFF
J: TRBJ2-3; D: TRBD2; V: TRBV11-3; size: .; DNA: TGTGCCAGCAGCCCCCCTAGCGGAGTTAGCACAGATACGCAGTATTTT; CDR3: CASSPPSGVSTDTQYF
J: TRBJ1-1; D: .; V: TRBV6-4; size: .; DNA: TGTGCCACCTCGGGAGCCGCGGGCACTGAAGCTTTCTTT; CDR3: CATSGAAGTEAFF
J: TRBJ2-2; D: TRBD2; V: TRBV11-3; size: once; DNA: TGTGCCAGCAGCTTATCCGCGGGACTAGCGGGGGGGCACACCGGGGAGCTGTTTTTT; CDR3: CASSLSAGLAGGHTGELFF
J: TRBJ1-1; D: .; V: TRBV18; size: .; DNA: TGTGCCAGCTCACTGGACATGGCGAACACTGAAGCTTTCTTT; CDR3: CASSLDMANTEAFF
J: TRBJ2-1; D: .; V: TRBV12-5; size: .; DNA: TGTGCTAGTGGTTTCGAGACAGGAGATTACAATGAGCAGTTCTTC; CDR3: CASGFETGDYNEQFF
J: TRBJ1-2; D: .; V: TRBV2; size: .; DNA: TGTGCCAGCAGGGTAACAGGTTCCAACTATGGCTACACCTTC; CDR3: CASRVTGSNYGYTF
J: TRBJ1-5; D: .; V: TRBV2; size: .; DNA: TGTGCCAGCAGTGAAGGACATACGAGCAATCAGCCCCAGCATTTT; CDR3: CASSEGHTSNQPQHF
J: TRBJ2-5; D: .; V: TRBV5-1; size: few; DNA: TGCGCCAGCAGCTTGACTGTAGGGGGTCTTGGGGAGACCCAGTACTTC; CDR3: CASSLTVGGLGETQYF
J: TRBJ1-6; D: .; V: TRBV2; size: .; DNA: TGTGCCAGCAGGGGAGCCTATAATTCACCCCTCCACTTT; CDR3: CASRGAYNSPLHF